The present TCR beta chain was sequenced within a study of human T cells and chemical hapten exposure. Study in general: Skin of the upper inner arm, approximately 2 cm by approximately 2 cm, received 2% DPC for sensitization. General observations from the study: Healthy people's immune response may differ from that of the donors, who had alopecia. Counts of TCRs expanded at PT1 correlated positively with patch test score. Expanded TCRs showed more large CDR3 clusters than pre-sensitization or healthy control sets.

The sample's time point: patch test 3, about 24 weeks after DPC sensitization. Treatment defined: therapeutic diphenylcyclopropenone sensitization with weekly scalp DPC. Deletions cut 5 bases from V and 0 bases from J, with 14 bases between. The CDR3 consists of 15 residues. Per the germline V gene, CDR1 is DFQATT and CDR2 is SNEGSKA (reference sequence). TCRdb processed the RACE reads anew with MiXCR; each CDR3 protein has one entry. The sample includes 190,000 or so distinct CDR3 sequences, 24% of them seen just once. In this sample, this clonotype turned up once. The antigen remains unidentified. The chain links TRBV20-1 to TRBJ1-5; tentative D call: TRBD1 (5 bases). The starting material was whole blood, obtained in connection with sensitization to the hapten diphenylcyclopropenone (DPC). The sequence derives from a woman between 40 and 50 years old with alopecia areata. Some clones in this sample may be carry-over from other donors' samples. The CDR3 coding sequence is TGCAGTGCTTGGACCGCAGGGTTTAGCAATCAGCCCCAGCATTTT. This gives the protein CSAWTAGFSNQPQHF.